A selection of T cell receptor beta chains follows, all from one sample in a study of cytomegalovirus exposure and HLA in healthy donors. The table came from immunoSEQ multiplex PCR; TCRdb's copy has only in-frame clones and leaves some out. This sample has under 250,000 clones, with around 80% found just once. Sequences were obtained from PBMCs. The receptors were sampled from a man aged 40-49 years in good health and CMV-seropositive. Both conserved end residues are part of each CDR3. Fields, in order: clone size, V gene, D gene, J gene, CDR3 length, CDR3 DNA, CDR3 protein. The D gene is left open where the match is weak. Where a row states a size, it is once, few, many or the class of an expanded clone; other rows omit it.

NA	TRBV7-3	TRBD2	TRBJ2-5	16	TGTGCCAGCAGCTTGGCCGGGACTAGCGGGATGGAGACCCAGTACTTC	CASSLAGTSGMETQYF
NA	TRBV6-6	TRBD2	TRBJ2-1	13	TGTGCCAGCAGTTACCCTAGCGGGAACGGGCAGTTCTTC	CASSYPSGNGQFF
NA	TRBV10-1	TRBD1	TRBJ2-3	13	TGCGCCAGTTGGGACAGCAGCACAGATACGCAGTATTTT	CASWDSSTDTQYF
NA	TRBV27	NA	TRBJ1-1	17	TGTGCCAGCAGTCATACCAATCGGGGATCATTAAACACTGAAGCTTTCTTT	CASSHTNRGSLNTEAFF
NA	TRBV5-1	NA	TRBJ2-5	14	TGCGCCAGCAGCCCAGGGATCTCTCAAGAGACCCAGTACTTC	CASSPGISQETQYF
NA	TRBV28	TRBD2	TRBJ2-7	15	TGTGCCAGCAGTTTGGCACTAGCGGGCGCCTACGAGCAGTACTTC	CASSLALAGAYEQYF
NA	TRBV7-3	NA	TRBJ2-3	15	TGTGCCAGCAGCTTATTTACTAGCTCCACAGATACGCAGTATTTT	CASSLFTSSTDTQYF
NA	TRBV27	NA	TRBJ2-1	15	TGTGCCAGCAGTTTAGTAGGGGGAACCTACAATGAGCAGTTCTTC	CASSLVGGTYNEQFF
once	TRBV19	NA	TRBJ2-2	14	TGTGCCAGTAGTATAGATCCGTACACCGGGGAGCTGTTTTTT	CASSIDPYTGELFF
NA	TRBV7-3	TRBD1	TRBJ1-2	15	TGTGCCAGCAGCTTAGGACAGGGACCGTCCTATGGCTACACCTTC	CASSLGQGPSYGYTF
NA	TRBV5-6	TRBD1	TRBJ1-2	16	TGTGCCAGCAGCTTTGCCCCCGGGACAGTTTACTATGGCTACACCTTC	CASSFAPGTVYYGYTF
NA	TRBV6-5	NA	TRBJ2-5	16	TGTGCCAGCAGTTATTATTCTGGGGGGGGCGCGGAGACCCAGTACTTC	CASSYYSGGGAETQYF
NA	TRBV19	NA	TRBJ1-5	15	TGTGCCAGTACGAACAGGGAGTATAGCAATCAGCCCCAGCATTTT	CASTNREYSNQPQHF
NA	TRBV5-1	TRBD2	TRBJ2-3	16	TGCGCCAGCAGCTGGGGACTAGCGGGAAGCACAGATACGCAGTATTTT	CASSWGLAGSTDTQYF
NA	TRBV20-1	NA	TRBJ2-1	10	TGCAGTAGTCCGCAGGGTGAGCAGTTCTTC	CSSPQGEQFF
NA	TRBV28	NA	TRBJ1-2	12	TGTGCCAGCAGTCCGACAGATTATGGCTACACCTTC	CASSPTDYGYTF
NA	TRBV7-9	TRBD1	TRBJ2-5	15	TGTGCCAGCAGCAATACGGACAGGCTTCAAGAGACCCAGTACTTC	CASSNTDRLQETQYF
NA	TRBV7-2	NA	TRBJ2-5	13	TGTGCCAGCAGCCCAGGGCCCCAAGAGACCCAGTACTTC	CASSPGPQETQYF
NA	TRBV18	NA	TRBJ1-1	13	TGTGCCAGCTCACCGGCTGGGAACACTGAAGCTTTCTTT	CASSPAGNTEAFF
NA	TRBV6-5	TRBD2	TRBJ2-1	16	TGTGCCAGCAGTTACTCTAGGACTAGCGGGAACAATGAGCAGTTCTTC	CASSYSRTSGNNEQFF
NA	TRBV2	TRBD2	TRBJ2-5	12	TGTGCCAGCAGTGAAGCGATAGCGGGAGCGTACTTC	CASSEAIAGAYF
once	TRBV18	NA	TRBJ2-1	14	TGTGCCAGCTCACCACCGGGCCCCTACAATGAGCAGTTCTTC	CASSPPGPYNEQFF
NA	TRBV5-6	TRBD1	TRBJ2-7	13	TGTGCCACCACCCGGACAGGGGGCTACGAGCAGTACTTC	CATTRTGGYEQYF
NA	TRBV9	TRBD2	TRBJ2-1	13	TGTGCCAGCAGCGTTAATAGCGGGAGGGAGCAGTTCTTC	CASSVNSGREQFF
NA	TRBV29-1	NA	TRBJ1-2	13	TGCAGCGTTGAAGGGACAGTCGGCTATGGCTACACCTTC	CSVEGTVGYGYTF
NA	TRBV9	NA	TRBJ2-1	12	TGTGCCAGCAGCCTATGGGGAGGTGAGCAGTTCTTC	CASSLWGGEQFF
NA	TRBV6-4	TRBD2	TRBJ2-3	15	TGTGCCAGCAGCCGACTAGCGGGGAGCACAGATACGCAGTATTTT	CASSRLAGSTDTQYF
NA	TRBV11-2	NA	TRBJ2-1	13	TGTGCCAGCAGCTTAGCACTTTACAATGAGCAGTTCTTC	CASSLALYNEQFF
few	TRBV6-1	NA	TRBJ2-7	12	TGTGCCAGCAGTTCAGGGTGGGACGAGCAGTACTTC	CASSSGWDEQYF
NA	TRBV5-1	TRBD1	TRBJ2-6	18	TGCGCCAGCAGCCAAAACAGGGGGCCTCGTACTGGGGCCAACGTCCTGACTTTC	CASSQNRGPRTGANVLTF
NA	TRBV15	TRBD1	TRBJ2-5	15	TGTGCCACCAGCAGAGATCGAGACAGGGGTGAGACCCAGTACTTC	CATSRDRDRGETQYF
NA	TRBV10-3	NA	TRBJ1-1	13	TGTGCCACGCAGGGCGTCACGAACACTGAAGCTTTCTTT	CATQGVTNTEAFF
once	TRBV11-2	TRBD2	TRBJ2-2	15	TGTGCCAGCAGGAAATTAGCGGGAACCACCGGGGAGCTGTTTTTT	CASRKLAGTTGELFF
NA	TRBV19	TRBD1	TRBJ1-4	19	TGTGCCAGTAGTCCTGCCGGGACAGGGACCAGAGCAACTAATGAAAAACTGTTTTTT	CASSPAGTGTRATNEKLFF
NA	TRBV10-1	TRBD1	TRBJ2-1	14	TGCGCCAGCAGTGAGTCCCGGGACAGGGTCACGCAGTTCTTC	CASSESRDRVTQFF
NA	TRBV11-2	TRBD1	TRBJ1-2	14	TGTGCCAGCAGCTTCGACAGGGTATTAATGGGCTACACCTTC	CASSFDRVLMGYTF
NA	TRBV6-5	TRBD2	TRBJ2-1	15	TGTGCCAGCAGGCTGGGACTAGCGGGAAGCAATGAGCAGTTCTTC	CASRLGLAGSNEQFF
NA	TRBV6-5	TRBD2	TRBJ2-1	15	TGTGCCAGCAGTTACTCTAGCGGGAGGCCCAATGAGCAGTTCTTC	CASSYSSGRPNEQFF
NA	TRBV19	NA	TRBJ2-3	16	TGTGCCAGTAGTGAGGACAGTACCCCTAGCACAGATACGCAGTATTTT	CASSEDSTPSTDTQYF
NA	TRBV18	TRBD2	TRBJ2-1	15	TGTGCCAGCTCACCGCTGGCGGGGGGTGTCAATGAGCAGTTCTTC	CASSPLAGGVNEQFF
once	TRBV18	NA	TRBJ2-5	16	TGTGCCAGCTCACCGACATTACCAGCTGTGCAAGAGACCCAGTACTTC	CASSPTLPAVQETQYF
once	TRBV5-4	NA	TRBJ1-2	12	TGTGCCAGCAGCTGGGGGGAAAATGGCTACACCTTC	CASSWGENGYTF
NA	TRBV18	NA	TRBJ2-3	16	TGTGCCAGCTCACCAGTGGGGGCAGGAAGCACAGATACGCAGTATTTT	CASSPVGAGSTDTQYF
NA	TRBV29-1	NA	TRBJ2-7	11	TGCAGCGTTGACACTCCATACGAGCAGTACTTC	CSVDTPYEQYF